A single sample is the source of the 21 T cell receptor beta chains below, sequenced in a study of blood T cell repertoires in COVID-19. Assay used: immunoSEQ multiplex PCR; TCRdb lists only in-frame clones, some missing. The sample holds 260,000 or so clones; 88% are singletons and the top ten take 9.4%. The sample was peripheral blood. Receptor source: a man in his late teens or twenties with active or convalescent COVID-19.

This clone was observed once. The chain employs TRBV12-3 or TRBV12-4 and TRBJ2-5; D perhaps matches TRBD1 (5 bases). V lost 6 bases and J 3 bases, leaving 8 bases between the germline ends. The CDR3 length is 12 residues. The CDR3: CASRDRKETQYF. The CDR3 DNA sequence: TGTGCCAGCAGAGACAGAAAAGAGACCCAGTACTTC.

This chain joins TRBV6-5 and TRBJ2-5; 8 bases are shared with TRBD1. Trimming cost V 9 bases and J 0 bases; bases outside gene matches: 0. The CDR3 spans 12 residues. CDR1 MNHEY and CDR2 SVGAGI come from the germline V gene. CDR3 nucleotides: TGTGCCAGGGACAGGGACCAAGAGACCCAGTACTTC. Amino acids: CARDRDQETQYF.

The chain couples TRBV30 to TRBJ1-1; maybe TRBD1 (5 bases). Germline V gene sequence: CDR1 GTSNPN, CDR2 SVGIG (reference sequence). V was trimmed by 5 bases and J by 3 bases, leaving 10 bases between them. This CDR3 is 12 amino acids long. Here the CDR3 DNA reads TGTGCCTGGGGGGGGTGGGACACTGAAGCTTTCTTT. It yields the protein CAWGGWDTEAFF.

This clone has just a few counts. The chain recombines TRBV2 with TRBJ1-3; D might be TRBD1 (6 bases). V lost 5 bases and J lost 0, with 11 bases in between. CDR3 size: 15 residues. CDR1 is SNHLY, CDR2 FYNNEI, per germline. The CDR3 region is CASSSGVLSGNTIYF. The CDR3, as DNA: TGTGCCAGCAGTTCAGGGGTTCTCTCTGGAAACACCATATATTTT.

The chain uses TRBV5-1 and TRBJ1-1; D possibly corresponds to TRBD1 (6 bases). Germline values: CDR1 SGHRS, CDR2 YFSETQ. The CDR3 has 14 amino acids. Deletions cut 4 bases from V and 2 bases from J, with 12 bases between. Here the CDR3 reads CASSPRGGNTEAFF. CDR3 nucleotide sequence: TGCGCCAGCAGCCCGAGGGGGGGTAACACTGAAGCTTTCTTT.

This clone was counted at least ten times. The chain couples TRBV6-5 to TRBJ2-2; weak D call: TRBD1 (6 bases). The V and J ends lost 10 bases and 3 bases respectively, with 15 bases between them. Germline V lookup: CDR1 MNHEY, CDR2 SVGAGI. The CDR3 loop spans 14 amino acids. The CDR3 coding sequence is TGTGCCACCACCCGCCCAGGGGACACCGGGGAGCTGTTTTTT. It specifies CATTRPGDTGELFF.

V usage is TRBV5-1 and J usage is TRBJ2-3, with 8 bases lining up with TRBD2. In germline, CDR1 is SGHRS, CDR2 YFSETQ. After removal of 5 bases from V and 3 bases from J, the junction contained 8 bases not matched to a gene. This CDR3 region has 15 residues. CDR3 amino acids: CASRRAGERTDTQYF. The CDR3 nucleotides are TGCGCCAGCAGACGAGCGGGGGAGAGGACAGATACGCAGTATTTT.

The gene calls are TRBV5-1 and TRBJ1-5; 7 bases agree with TRBD1. CDR3 size: 14 residues. Looked up from germline, CDR1 is SGHRS and CDR2 is YFSETQ. J was trimmed by 3 bases and V by 4 bases; bases with no gene match: 4. This CDR3 is CASSQGQPNQPQHF. The DNA for the CDR3 is TGCGCCAGCAGCCAGGGACAGCCCAATCAGCCCCAGCATTTT. Looking up the rest from reference TRBV5-1 and TRBJ1-5 gives the full variable domain: KAGVTQTPRYLIKTRGQQVTLSCSPISGHRSVSWYQQTPGQGLQFLFEYFSETQRNKGNFPGRFSGRQFSNSRSEMNVSTLELGDSALYLCASSQGQPNQPQHFGDGTRLSIL.

The rearrangement uses TRBV6-6 and TRBJ2-1; 11 positions agree with TRBD2. CDR1 and CDR2 from the germline V gene are MNHNY and SVGAGI (reference sequence). The CDR3 is 15 amino acids. J was trimmed by 10 bases and V by 0 bases; bases with no gene match: 5. CDR3 sequence: CASSYSSGGAGEQFF. Written as DNA, the CDR3 is TGTGCCAGCAGTTACTCTAGCGGGGGGGCTGGCGAGCAGTTCTTC.

This CDR3 reads CASKSTEKLNTEAFF. The CDR3 nucleotides read TGTGCCAGCAAGTCCACAGAGAAATTGAACACTGAAGCTTTCTTT. V gene TRBV6-5 combines with J gene TRBJ1-1, with D unresolved. Deletions cut 7 bases from V and 0 bases from J, with 15 bases between. There are 15 residues in the CDR3. CDR1 is MNHEY and CDR2 is SVGAGI in the germline V gene.

CDR3 region: CASSSVGGGTEAFF. The CDR3 nucleotides are TGTGCCAGCAGCTCCGTGGGGGGGGGCACTGAAGCTTTCTTT. This chain joins TRBV7-9 and TRBJ1-1; tentatively, D is TRBD1 (5 bases). Per the germline V gene, CDR1 is SEHNR and CDR2 is FQNEAQ (reference sequence). This CDR3 has 14 residues. Trimming stripped 4 bases from V and 4 bases from J, with 13 bases between.

The CDR3 DNA follows: TGTGCCAGCAGTGAAGCGAGGGCAGGGGGGAACTATGGCTACACCTTC. This translates into CASSEARAGGNYGYTF. The genes are TRBV2 and TRBJ1-2; 7 positions agree with TRBD1. Trimming at V came to 0 bases and at J to 2 bases, leaving 6 bases not matched to a gene. Germline CDR1 and CDR2: SNHLY and FYNNEI. This CDR3 contains 16 residues.

The chain links TRBV27 to TRBJ2-2; a weak D match, TRBD1 (6 bases). CDR1 and CDR2 (germline): MNHEY, SMNVEV (reference sequence). V was clipped by 6 bases and J by 6 bases, with 11 bases between them. There are 13 residues in the CDR3. CDR3 in amino acids: CASSYREPGELFF. The CDR3 region has the DNA TGTGCCAGCAGCTACAGGGAGCCCGGGGAGCTGTTTTTT.

The gene calls are TRBV7-6 and TRBJ1-1; D might be TRBD1 (5 bases). This CDR3 is 14 amino acids long. V was shortened by 1 base and J by 5 bases, with 11 bases between the two germline ends. CDR1 and CDR2 (germline): SGHVS, FNYEAQ. The CDR3 region is CASSLGGGWTEAFF. The CDR3 DNA follows: TGTGCCAGCAGCTTAGGGGGCGGATGGACTGAAGCTTTCTTT.

The CDR3 DNA reads as TGCAGCGTCGCCCTGACAGGGGGTAATTCACCCCTCCACTTT. It specifies CSVALTGGNSPLHF. The J gene is TRBJ1-6, the V gene TRBV29-1; 9 bases are shared with TRBD1. The CDR3 is 14 residues long. Trimming took 6 bases from V and 6 from J; bases not matched to a gene: 6. Germline loops: CDR1 SQVTM, CDR2 ANQGSEA.

The genes are TRBV5-5 and TRBJ1-1; TRBD1 matches 7 bases. The V gene's germline CDR1 is SGHKS and CDR2 YYEKEE (reference sequence). With V trimmed by 3 bases and J by 6 bases, 8 bases remained unmatched. The CDR3 totals 14 residues. Written as DNA, the CDR3 is TGTGCCAGCAGCTCAGGACAGGTTCCATCTGAAGCTTTCTTT. It codes for CASSSGQVPSEAFF. The full variable domain, in which reference TRBV5-5 and TRBJ1-1 provide the parts outside the CDR3, is DAGVTQSPTHLIKTRGQQVTLRCSPISGHKSVSWYQQVLGQGPQFIFQYYEKEERGRGNFPDRFSARQFPNYSSELNVNALLLGDSALYLCASSSGQVPSEAFFGQGTRLTVV.

This clone was seen a single time. V usage is TRBV11-2 and J usage is TRBJ1-1; perhaps TRBD1 as D (5 bases). The CDR3 is 15 residues long. The germline V gene encodes CDR1 SGHAT and CDR2 FQNNGV. Trimming shortened V by 4 bases and J by 6 bases, and 18 bases separated the two germline ends. This CDR3 reads CASSYPGGGVAEAFF. The CDR3 bases are TGTGCCAGCAGCTATCCGGGAGGAGGGGTGGCTGAAGCTTTCTTT.

The chain couples TRBV12-3 or TRBV12-4 to TRBJ2-1; 13 nucleotides line up with TRBD2. Trimming took 4 bases from V and 15 from J; bases not matched to a gene: 6. This CDR3 region has 13 residues. CDR3 DNA: TGTGCCAGCAGTTCGACTAGCGGGGGGTGGGTGTTCTTC. This gives the protein CASSSTSGGWVFF.

The genes are TRBV9 and TRBJ2-1; 11 bases match TRBD1. The germline gives CDR1 SGDLS, CDR2 YYNGEE. With 3 bases clipped from V and 9 bases from J, the junction kept 5 bases outside the gene matches. CDR3 length equals 14 residues. The CDR3 DNA reads TGTGCCAGCAGCGCTGGGGACAGGGGGAGTGAGCAGTTCTTC. It specifies CASSAGDRGSEQFF.

The chain has TRBV7-2 and TRBJ1-4, with D tentatively TRBD1 (5 bases). Trimming removed 5 bases from V and 8 bases from J, with 12 bases in between. This CDR3 is 13 amino acids long. The germline V gene encodes CDR1 SGHTA and CDR2 FQGNSA. Here the CDR3 reads CASSGGGEEKLFF. In nucleotides, the CDR3 is TGTGCCAGCAGCGGGGGGGGAGAGGAAAAACTGTTTTTT.

The J gene is TRBJ2-7, the V gene TRBV18; 11 bases agree with TRBD1. J gave up 7 bases and V 6 bases, and 11 bases lay outside the gene matches. From germline, CDR1 is KGHSH and CDR2 LQKENI. This CDR3 spans 15 amino acids. For the CDR3, the DNA is TGTGCCAGCTCTCCCGGACAGGGGGCTATAGGGGAGCAGTACTTC. The encoded protein is CASSPGQGAIGEQYF.